This T cell receptor beta chain was found in a study of T-cell reconstitution after alpha-beta-depleted transplantation in children. The CDR3 has 14 amino acids. V gave up 3 bases and J gave up 6 bases, with 15 bases separating them. Germline lookup yields CDR1 GTSNPN and CDR2 SVGIG (reference sequence). Unique molecular identifiers were used in preparing the TCRbeta library. TCRdb reprocessed the PCR reads via MiXCR and lists one record per CDR3 protein. The repertoire holds almost 500,000 distinct CDR3 sequences, with approximately 13% as singletons. The clonotype originates from a human donor who donated a stem cell graft to a child with combined immunodeficiency. Sequencing was performed on PBMCs from the stem cell graft donor, taken from the stem cell graft. V usage is TRBV30 and J usage is TRBJ2-1; D gene ambiguous. The CDR3 region has the DNA TGTGCCTGGAGACATAAGGGCCAGATCAATGAGCAGTTCTTC. Protein product: CAWRHKGQINEQFF.